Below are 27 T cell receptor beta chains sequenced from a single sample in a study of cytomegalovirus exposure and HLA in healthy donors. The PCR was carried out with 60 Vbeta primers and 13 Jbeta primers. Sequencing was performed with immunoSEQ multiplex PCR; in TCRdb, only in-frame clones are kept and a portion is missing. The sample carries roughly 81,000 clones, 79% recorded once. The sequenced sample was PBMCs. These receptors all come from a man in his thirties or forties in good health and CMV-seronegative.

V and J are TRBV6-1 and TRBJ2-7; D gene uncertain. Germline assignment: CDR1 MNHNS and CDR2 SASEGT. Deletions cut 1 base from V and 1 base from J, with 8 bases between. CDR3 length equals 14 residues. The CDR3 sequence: CASSEGSGSYEQYF. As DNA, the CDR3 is TGTGCCAGCAGTGAAGGGTCAGGTTCCTACGAGCAGTACTTC.

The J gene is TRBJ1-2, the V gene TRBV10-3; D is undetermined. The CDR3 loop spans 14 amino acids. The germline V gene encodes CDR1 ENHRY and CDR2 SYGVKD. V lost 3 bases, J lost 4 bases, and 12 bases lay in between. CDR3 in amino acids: CAISEEGGGYGYTF. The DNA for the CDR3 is TGTGCCATCAGTGAAGAGGGTGGAGGCTATGGCTACACCTTC.

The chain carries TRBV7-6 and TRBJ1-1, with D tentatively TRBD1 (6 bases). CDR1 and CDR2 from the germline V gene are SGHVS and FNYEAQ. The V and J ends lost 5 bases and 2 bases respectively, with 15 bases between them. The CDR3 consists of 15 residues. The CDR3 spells CASSHTTQGNTEAFF. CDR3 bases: TGTGCCAGCAGCCATACCACACAGGGCAACACTGAAGCTTTCTTT.

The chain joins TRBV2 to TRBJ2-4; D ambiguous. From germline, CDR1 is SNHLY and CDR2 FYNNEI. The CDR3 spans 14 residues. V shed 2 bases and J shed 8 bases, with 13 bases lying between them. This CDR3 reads CASSERPTRDIQYF. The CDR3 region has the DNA TGTGCCAGCAGTGAAAGGCCCACTCGGGACATTCAGTACTTC.

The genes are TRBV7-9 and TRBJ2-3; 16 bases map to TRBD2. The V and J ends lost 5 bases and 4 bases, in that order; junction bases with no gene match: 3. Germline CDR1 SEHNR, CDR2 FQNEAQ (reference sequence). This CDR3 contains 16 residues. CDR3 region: CASSPGTSGRADTQYF. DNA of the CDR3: TGTGCCAGCAGCCCCGGGACTAGCGGGAGGGCAGATACGCAGTATTTT.

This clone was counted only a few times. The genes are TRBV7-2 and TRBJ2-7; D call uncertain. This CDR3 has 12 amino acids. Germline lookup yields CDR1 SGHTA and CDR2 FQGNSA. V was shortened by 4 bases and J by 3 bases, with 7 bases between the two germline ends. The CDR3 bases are TGTGCCAGCAGCTCGACGGGCTACGAGCAGTACTTC. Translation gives CASSSTGYEQYF.

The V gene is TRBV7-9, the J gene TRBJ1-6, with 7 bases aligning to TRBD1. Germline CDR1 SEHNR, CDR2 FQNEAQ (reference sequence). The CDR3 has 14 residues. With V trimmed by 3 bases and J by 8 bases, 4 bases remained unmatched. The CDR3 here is CASSFDRAYSPLHF. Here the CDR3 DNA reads TGTGCCAGCAGCTTCGACAGGGCGTATTCACCCCTCCACTTT.

This CDR3 is CASSPSRTGRYEQYF. In DNA, the CDR3 is TGTGCCAGCAGCCCATCAAGGACAGGGCGCTACGAGCAGTACTTC. The chain joins TRBV14 to TRBJ2-7; 8 bases are shared with TRBD1. The trim removed 4 bases at V and 3 bases at J, leaving 8 bases unmatched. This CDR3 is 15 amino acids long. From germline, CDR1 is SGHDN and CDR2 FVKESK.

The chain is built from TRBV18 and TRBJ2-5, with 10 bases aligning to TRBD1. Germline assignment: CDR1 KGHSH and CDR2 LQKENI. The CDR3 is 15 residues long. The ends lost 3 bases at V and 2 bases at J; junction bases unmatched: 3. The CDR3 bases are TGTGCCAGCTCACCGGGGACAGGGGCGCAAGAGACCCAGTACTTC. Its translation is CASSPGTGAQETQYF.

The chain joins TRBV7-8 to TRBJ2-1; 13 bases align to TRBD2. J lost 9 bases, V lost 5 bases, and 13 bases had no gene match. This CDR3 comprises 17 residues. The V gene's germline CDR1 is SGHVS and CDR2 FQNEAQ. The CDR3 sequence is CASSPRVGTSGTVEQFF. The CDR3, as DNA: TGTGCCAGCAGCCCACGGGTAGGGACTAGCGGGACTGTTGAGCAGTTCTTC.

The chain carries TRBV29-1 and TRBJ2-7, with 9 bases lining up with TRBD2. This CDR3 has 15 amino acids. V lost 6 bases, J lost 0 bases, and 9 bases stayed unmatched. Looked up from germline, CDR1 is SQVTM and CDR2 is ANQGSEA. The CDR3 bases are TGCAGCGTCACCGGACTAGCGCCGAGCTCCTACGAGCAGTACTTC. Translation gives CSVTGLAPSSYEQYF.

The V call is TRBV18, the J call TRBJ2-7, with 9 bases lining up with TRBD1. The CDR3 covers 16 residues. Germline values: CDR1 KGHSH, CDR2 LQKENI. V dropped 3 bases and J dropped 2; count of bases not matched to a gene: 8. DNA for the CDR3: TGTGCCAGCTCACCTTCCGGGACAGGGTACCCCTACGAGCAGTACTTC. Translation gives CASSPSGTGYPYEQYF.

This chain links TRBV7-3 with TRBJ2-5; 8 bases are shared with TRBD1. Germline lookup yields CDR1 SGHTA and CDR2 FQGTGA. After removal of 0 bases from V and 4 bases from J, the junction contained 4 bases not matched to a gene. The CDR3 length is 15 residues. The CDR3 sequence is CASSLTGTGRETQYF. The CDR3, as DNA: TGTGCCAGCAGCTTAACCGGGACAGGTCGAGAGACCCAGTACTTC.

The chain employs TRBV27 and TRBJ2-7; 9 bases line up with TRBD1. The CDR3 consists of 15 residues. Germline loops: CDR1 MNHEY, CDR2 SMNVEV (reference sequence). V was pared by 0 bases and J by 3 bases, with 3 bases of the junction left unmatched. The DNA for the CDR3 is TGTGCCAGCAGTTTATCGGGGACAGGGCTCTACGAGCAGTACTTC. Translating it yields CASSLSGTGLYEQYF.

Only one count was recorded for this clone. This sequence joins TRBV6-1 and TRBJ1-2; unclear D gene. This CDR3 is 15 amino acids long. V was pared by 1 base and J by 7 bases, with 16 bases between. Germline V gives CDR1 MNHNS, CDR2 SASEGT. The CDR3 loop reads CASSEVSGKNPGYTF. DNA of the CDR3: TGTGCCAGCAGTGAAGTGTCGGGAAAGAATCCTGGCTACACCTTC.

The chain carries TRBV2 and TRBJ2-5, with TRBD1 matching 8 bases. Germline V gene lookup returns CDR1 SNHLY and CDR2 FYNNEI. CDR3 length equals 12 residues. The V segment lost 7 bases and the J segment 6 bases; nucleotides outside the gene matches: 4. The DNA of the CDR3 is TGTGCCAGCACGGGACAGGCCCAGACCCAGTACTTC. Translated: CASTGQAQTQYF.

As DNA, the CDR3 is TGCGCCAGCAGCTTGGAGGCAGGGGCGATTGGTGAGCAGTACTTC. Translation gives CASSLEAGAIGEQYF. The chain combines TRBV5-1 with TRBJ2-7; maybe TRBD1 (6 bases). The CDR3 is made up of 15 amino acids. Looked up from germline, CDR1 is SGHRS and CDR2 is YFSETQ. With 0 bases removed from V and 7 bases from J, the gap between germline ends came to 17 bases.

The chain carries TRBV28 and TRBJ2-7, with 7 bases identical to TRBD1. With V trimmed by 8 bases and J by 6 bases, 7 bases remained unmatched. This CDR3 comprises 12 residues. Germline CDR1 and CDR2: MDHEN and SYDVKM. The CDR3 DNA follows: TGTGCCAGCCAACCGGACAGGCGCGAGCAGTACTTC. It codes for CASQPDRREQYF.

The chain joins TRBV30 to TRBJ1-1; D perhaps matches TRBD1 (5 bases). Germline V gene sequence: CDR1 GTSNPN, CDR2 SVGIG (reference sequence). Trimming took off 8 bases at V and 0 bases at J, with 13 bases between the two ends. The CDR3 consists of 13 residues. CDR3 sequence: CAGRQHMNTEAFF. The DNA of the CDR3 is TGTGCCGGGCGACAGCACATGAACACTGAAGCTTTCTTT.

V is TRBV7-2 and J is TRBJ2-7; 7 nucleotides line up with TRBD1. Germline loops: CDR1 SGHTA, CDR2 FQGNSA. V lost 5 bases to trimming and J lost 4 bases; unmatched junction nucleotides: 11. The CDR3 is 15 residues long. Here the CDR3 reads CASSVDRDSLYEQYF. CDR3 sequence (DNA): TGTGCCAGCAGCGTCGACCGGGACAGCTTGTACGAGCAGTACTTC.

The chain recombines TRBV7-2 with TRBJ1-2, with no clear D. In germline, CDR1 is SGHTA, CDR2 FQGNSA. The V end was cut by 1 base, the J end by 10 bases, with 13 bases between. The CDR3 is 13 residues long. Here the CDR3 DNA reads TGTGCCAGCAGCTTAGTCGGTCCCGTCCCCTACACCTTC. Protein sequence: CASSLVGPVPYTF.

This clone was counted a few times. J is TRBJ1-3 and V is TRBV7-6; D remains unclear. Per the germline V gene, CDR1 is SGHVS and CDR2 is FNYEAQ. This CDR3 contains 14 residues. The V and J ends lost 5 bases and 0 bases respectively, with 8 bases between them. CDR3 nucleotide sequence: TGTGCCAGCAGCCCACAGCCCTCTGGAAACACCATATATTTT. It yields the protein CASSPQPSGNTIYF.

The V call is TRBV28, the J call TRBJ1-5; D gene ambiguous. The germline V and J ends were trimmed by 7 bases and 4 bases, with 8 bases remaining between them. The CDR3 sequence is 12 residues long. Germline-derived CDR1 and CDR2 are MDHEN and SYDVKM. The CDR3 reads CASKISNQPQHF. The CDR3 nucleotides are TGTGCCAGCAAAATCTCTAATCAGCCCCAGCATTTT. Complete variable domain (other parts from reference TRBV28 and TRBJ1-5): DVKVTQSSRYLVKRTGEKVFLECVQDMDHENMFWYRQDPGLGLRLIYFSYDVKMKEKGDIPEGYSVSREKKERFSLILESASTNQTSMYLCASKISNQPQHFGDGTRLSIL.

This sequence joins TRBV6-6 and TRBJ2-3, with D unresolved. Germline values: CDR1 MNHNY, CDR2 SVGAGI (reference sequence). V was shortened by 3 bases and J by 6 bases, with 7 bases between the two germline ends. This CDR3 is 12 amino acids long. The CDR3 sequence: CASSYARDTQYF. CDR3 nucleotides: TGTGCCAGCAGTTATGCGAGGGATACGCAGTATTTT.

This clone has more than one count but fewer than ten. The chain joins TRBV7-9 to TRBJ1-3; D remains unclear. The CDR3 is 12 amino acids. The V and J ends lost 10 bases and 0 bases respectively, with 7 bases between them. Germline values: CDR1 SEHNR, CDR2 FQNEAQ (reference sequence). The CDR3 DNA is TGTGCCACCGGGGACTCTGGAAACACCATATATTTT. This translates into CATGDSGNTIYF.

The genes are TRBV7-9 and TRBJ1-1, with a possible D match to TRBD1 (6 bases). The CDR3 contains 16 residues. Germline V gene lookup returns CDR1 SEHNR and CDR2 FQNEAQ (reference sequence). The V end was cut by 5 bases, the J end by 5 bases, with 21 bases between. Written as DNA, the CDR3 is TGTGCCAGCAGCACACAGGGCGGGGGATCGAGGACTGAAGCTTTCTTT. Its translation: CASSTQGGGSRTEAFF.

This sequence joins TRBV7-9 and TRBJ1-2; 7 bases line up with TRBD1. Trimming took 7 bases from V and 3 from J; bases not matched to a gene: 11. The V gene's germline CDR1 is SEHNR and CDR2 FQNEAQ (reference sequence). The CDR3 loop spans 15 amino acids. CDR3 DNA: TGTGCCAGCACCTTTCTTGATCAGGGGGACTATGGCTACACCTTC. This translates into CASTFLDQGDYGYTF. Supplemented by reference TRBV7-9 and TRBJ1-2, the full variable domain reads DTGVSQNPRHKITKRGQNVTFRCDPISEHNRLYWYRQTLGQGPEFLTYFQNEAQLEKSRLLSDRFSAERPKGSFSTLEIQRTEQGDSAMYLCASTFLDQGDYGYTFGSGTRLTVV.